This T cell receptor (beta chain) was sequenced during a study of blood T cell repertoires in COVID-19. Study overall: The United States, Italy and Spain supplied acute and convalescent COVID-19 samples. The cDNA or gDNA used as material had been derived from T cells, B-cell-depleted T cells, or PBMCs.

Original processing methods: Cell counts per sample came from amplifying reference gene primers. Profiling relied on immunoSEQ multiplex PCR, and the TCRdb table lists in-frame clones only, not all of them. For V, J and clone size, that table is used; D and trimming come from the DNA. The sample records 250,000 or so clones, approximately 89% being singletons. Trimming removed 0 bases at V and 3 bases at J, with 11 bases between. The CDR3 runs 16 residues. CDR1 and CDR2 from the germline V gene are KGHSH and LQKENI. What was sequenced was peripheral blood. This rearrangement joins TRBV18 to TRBJ1-4; D unresolved. This sequence was found in a middle-aged woman who had recovered from COVID-19. This CDR3 reads CASSPPSITANEKLFF. The CDR3 DNA reads as TGTGCCAGCTCACCACCGTCGATAACAGCTAATGAAAAACTGTTTTTT.